This T cell receptor beta chain was retrieved from a study of T cell repertoires in cytomegalovirus infection. Study information: Public TCR beta signatures indicated both CMV infection and matching HLA type. The study's findings and limits: The response measured ex vivo was dominated by TCR beta clonotypes (HLA-C-restricted and CMV-specific). Adding up the frequency of public TCR beta families identified people who carried CMV plus the relevant HLA.

With 6 bases removed from V and 1 base from J, the gap between germline ends came to 19 bases. CDR1 MNHEY and CDR2 SVGEGT come from the germline V gene. This CDR3 is built from 16 residues. Note on this clonotype: Its matching antigen is unknown.

TCRdb itself ran the reads through MiXCR, one entry per CDR3 protein. Altogether 200,000 to 300,000 distinct CDR3 sequences are present, around 13% being singletons, with the ten largest covering roughly 9.7%. The genes are TRBV6-2 or TRBV6-3 and TRBJ2-7, with D possibly being TRBD1 (5 bases). The clonotype originates from a human donor in good health (CMV status not recorded). Some clones in this sample may be carry-over from other donors' samples. Specimen: PBMCs. The CDR3 here is CASSPLTAGISYEQYF. The CDR3 bases are TGTGCCAGCAGCCCTCTCACCGCAGGGATATCCTACGAGCAGTACTTC.